This entry concerns a single T cell receptor beta chain. The antigen is unknown. This CDR3 spans 17 amino acids. Germline-derived CDR1 and CDR2 are SQVTM and ANQGSEA. V lost 6 bases, J lost 0 bases, and 10 bases stayed unmatched. This sample is part of a study of blood T cells in healthy people across ages. Study overall: About one barcoded beta molecule per two T cells was the capture yield of template switching.

Whole-study results and caveats: CMV infection status of these donors was not known. In older individuals, TCR beta diversity per million T cells was lower, falling roughly linearly with age. Naive T cell percentage and TCR beta diversity correlated strongly.

The use of a sample-barcoded 5' primer and a J-beta primer mix characterized a second PCR of about 7 to 12 cycles. TCRdb analysed the 5' RACE reads with MiXCR anew, one entry per CDR3 protein. Here the sample spans 1.5 million to 2 million distinct CDR3 sequences, approximately 32% being singletons. This chain uses TRBV29-1 with TRBJ2-1; 11 nucleotides agree with TRBD2. The sequence was collected from a woman in her twenties or thirties in good health. The sequenced material came from blood. The CDR3, as DNA: TGCAGCGTGGGACTAGCGGAACCCGCCCCCTCCTACAATGAGCAGTTCTTC. This gives the protein CSVGLAEPAPSYNEQFF.